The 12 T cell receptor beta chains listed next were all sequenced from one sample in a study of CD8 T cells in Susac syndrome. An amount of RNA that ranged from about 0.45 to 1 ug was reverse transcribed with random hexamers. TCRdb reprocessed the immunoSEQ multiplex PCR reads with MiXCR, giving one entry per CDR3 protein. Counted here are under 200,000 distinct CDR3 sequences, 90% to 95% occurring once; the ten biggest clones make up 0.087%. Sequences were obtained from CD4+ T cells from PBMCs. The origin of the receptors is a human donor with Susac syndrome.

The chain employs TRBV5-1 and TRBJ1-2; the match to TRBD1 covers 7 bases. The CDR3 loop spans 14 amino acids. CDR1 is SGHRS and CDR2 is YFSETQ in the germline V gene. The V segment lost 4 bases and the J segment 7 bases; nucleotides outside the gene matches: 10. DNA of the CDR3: TGCGCCAGCAGCCCCTCGGAAACAGGGGTTGGCTACACCTTC. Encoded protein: CASSPSETGVGYTF. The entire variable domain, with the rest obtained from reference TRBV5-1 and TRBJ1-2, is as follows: KAGVTQTPRYLIKTRGQQVTLSCSPISGHRSVSWYQQTPGQGLQFLFEYFSETQRNKGNFPGRFSGRQFSNSRSEMNVSTLELGDSALYLCASSPSETGVGYTFGSGTRLTVV.

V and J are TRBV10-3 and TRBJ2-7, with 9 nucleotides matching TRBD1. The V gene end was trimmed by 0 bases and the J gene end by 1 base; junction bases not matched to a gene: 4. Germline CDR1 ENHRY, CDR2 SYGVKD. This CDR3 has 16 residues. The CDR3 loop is CAISESGQGLSYEQYF. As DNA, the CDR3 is TGTGCCATCAGTGAGTCGGGACAGGGCTTATCCTACGAGCAGTACTTC.

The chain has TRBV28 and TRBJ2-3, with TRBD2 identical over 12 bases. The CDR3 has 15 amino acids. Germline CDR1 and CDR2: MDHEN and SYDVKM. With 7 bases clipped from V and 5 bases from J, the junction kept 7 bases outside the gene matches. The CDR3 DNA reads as TGTGCCAGCACCCCTAGCGGGAGGGCCGGAGATACGCAGTATTTT. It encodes CASTPSGRAGDTQYF.

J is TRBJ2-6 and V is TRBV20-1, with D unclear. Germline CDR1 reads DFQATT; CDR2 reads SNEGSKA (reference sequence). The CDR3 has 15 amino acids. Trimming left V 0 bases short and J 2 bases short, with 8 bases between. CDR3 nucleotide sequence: TGCAGTGCTAGAGATCAAAGGGCTGGGGCCAACGTCCTGACTTTC. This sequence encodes CSARDQRAGANVLTF.

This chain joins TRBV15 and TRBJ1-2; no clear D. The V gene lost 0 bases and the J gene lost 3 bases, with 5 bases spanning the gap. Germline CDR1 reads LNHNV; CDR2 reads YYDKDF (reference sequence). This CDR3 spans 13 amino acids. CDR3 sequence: CATSRDHDYGYTF. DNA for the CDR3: TGTGCCACCAGCAGAGATCATGACTATGGCTACACCTTC.

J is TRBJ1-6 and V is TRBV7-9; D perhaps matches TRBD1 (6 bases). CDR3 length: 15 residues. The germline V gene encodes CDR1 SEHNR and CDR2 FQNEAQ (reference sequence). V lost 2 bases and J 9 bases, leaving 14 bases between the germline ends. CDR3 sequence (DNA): TGTGCCAGCAGCTTATTAGCAGGGGAAAGTTCACCCCTCCACTTT. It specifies CASSLLAGESSPLHF.

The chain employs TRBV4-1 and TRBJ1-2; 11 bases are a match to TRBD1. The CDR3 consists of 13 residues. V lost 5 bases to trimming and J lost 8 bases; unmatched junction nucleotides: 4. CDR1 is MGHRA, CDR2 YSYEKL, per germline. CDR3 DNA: TGCGCCAGCAGCTTGGACAGGGGGCTCGGCTACACCTTC. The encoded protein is CASSLDRGLGYTF.

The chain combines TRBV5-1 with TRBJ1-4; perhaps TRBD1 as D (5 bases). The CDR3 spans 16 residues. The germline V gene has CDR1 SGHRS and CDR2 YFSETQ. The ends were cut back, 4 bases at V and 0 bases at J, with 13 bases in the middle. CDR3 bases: TGCGCCAGCAGCCGGATTACAGGTCCAACTAATGAAAAACTGTTTTTT. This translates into CASSRITGPTNEKLFF.

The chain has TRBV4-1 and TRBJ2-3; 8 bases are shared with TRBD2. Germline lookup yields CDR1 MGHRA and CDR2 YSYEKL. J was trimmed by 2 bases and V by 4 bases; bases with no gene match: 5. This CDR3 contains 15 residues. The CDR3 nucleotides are TGCGCCAGCAGCCGGTCAGGACTAGCCACAGATACGCAGTATTTT. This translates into CASSRSGLATDTQYF.

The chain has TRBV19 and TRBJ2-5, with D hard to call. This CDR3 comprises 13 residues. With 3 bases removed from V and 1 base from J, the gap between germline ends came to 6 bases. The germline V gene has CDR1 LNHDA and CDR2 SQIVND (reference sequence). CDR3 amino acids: CASSMNSQETQYF. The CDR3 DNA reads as TGTGCCAGTAGTATGAACAGCCAAGAGACCCAGTACTTC.

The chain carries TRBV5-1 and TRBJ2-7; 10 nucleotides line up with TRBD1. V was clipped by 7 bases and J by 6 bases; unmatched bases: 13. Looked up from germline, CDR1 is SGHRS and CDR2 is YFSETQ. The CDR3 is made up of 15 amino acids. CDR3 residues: CASGMTGGEWGEQYF. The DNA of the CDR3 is TGCGCCAGCGGCATGACAGGGGGCGAATGGGGCGAGCAGTACTTC.

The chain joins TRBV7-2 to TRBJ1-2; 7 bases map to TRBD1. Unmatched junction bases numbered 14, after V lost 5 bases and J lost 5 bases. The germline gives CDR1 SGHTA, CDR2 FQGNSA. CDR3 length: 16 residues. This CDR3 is CASSPRGATGLYGYTF. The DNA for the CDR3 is TGTGCCAGCAGCCCCCGGGGGGCGACAGGGCTTTATGGCTACACCTTC.